One and the same sample provided the 27 T cell receptor beta chains below, sequenced in a study of CD4 and CD8 cells across lung adenocarcinoma regions. TCRdb recomputed calls from the PCR reads with MiXCR, one row per CDR3 protein. The data show 7,000 to 9,500 distinct CDR3 sequences, 45% seen once. Material: CD8+ T cells from the center of a lung tumor. These receptor sequences come from a male donor with lung adenocarcinoma. The CD4 and CD8 labels of this study may be unreliable.

The J gene is TRBJ2-5, the V gene TRBV6-1; 8 bases fit TRBD1. The CDR3 sequence is 15 residues long. V gave up 5 bases and J gave up 5 bases; unmatched junction bases: 10. The germline CDR1 and CDR2 sequences are MNHNS and SASEGT. The CDR3 nucleotides read TGTGCCAGCAGTCTTCAGGGGGCGTACACTGAGACCCAGTACTTC. It specifies CASSLQGAYTETQYF.

This clonotype was counted only a few times. The chain couples TRBV5-1 to TRBJ2-5; 8 positions agree with TRBD2. Looked up from germline, CDR1 is SGHRS and CDR2 is YFSETQ. Trimming removed 2 bases from V and 1 base from J; junction bases left unmatched: 4. The CDR3 loop spans 15 amino acids. CDR3 sequence reads: CASSLSLAGQETQYF. In DNA, the CDR3 is TGCGCCAGCAGCTTATCCCTAGCGGGCCAAGAGACCCAGTACTTC.

The chain carries TRBV4-1 and TRBJ2-4; 8 nucleotides match TRBD2. Judging by the DNA end, TRBJ2-1 fits better; the J call may be wrong. The CDR3 is 16 amino acids. The germline CDR1 and CDR2 sequences are MGHRA and YSYEKL. Here the CDR3 DNA reads TGCGCCAGCAGCTCACGGACTAGCAGCACCTACAATGAGCAGTTCTTC. It specifies CASSSRTSSTYNEQFF.

This clonotype appeared a few times. The V and J genes are TRBV6-5 and TRBJ2-2; maybe TRBD1 (6 bases). Germline V gene lookup returns CDR1 MNHEY and CDR2 SVGAGI. CDR3 size: 13 residues. Between the trimmed V and J ends, which lost 4 bases and 8 bases, there was a span of 11 bases. The CDR3 region has the DNA TGTGCCAGCAGTTTCGACAGGCGAGGGGAGCTGTTTTTT. As protein: CASSFDRRGELFF.

There are many counts of this clonotype. The chain carries TRBV4-1 and TRBJ2-7, with D perhaps given as TRBD1 or TRBD2 (5 bases each). Trimming shortened V by 0 bases and J by 2 bases, and 14 bases separated the two germline ends. Germline-derived CDR1 and CDR2 are MGHRA and YSYEKL. The CDR3 length is 16 residues. The CDR3 sequence: CASSQEPGTVTYEQYF. CDR3 nucleotide sequence: TGCGCCAGCAGCCAAGAGCCCGGGACGGTTACCTACGAGCAGTACTTC.

The rearrangement uses TRBV6-1 and TRBJ1-2, with unresolved D. CDR1 is MNHNS, CDR2 SASEGT, per germline. V was pared by 8 bases and J by 3 bases, with 25 bases between. The CDR3 sequence is 17 residues long. CDR3 DNA: TGTGCCAGCCTTTCCAGGAACTCGTTCCAGGACCACTATGGCTACACCTTC. This translates into CASLSRNSFQDHYGYTF.

V and J are TRBV6-1 and TRBJ2-7; D may be TRBD2 (5 bases). This CDR3 is 13 amino acids long. The V end was cut by 7 bases, the J end by 0 bases, with 10 bases between. Germline CDR1 is MNHNS and CDR2 is SASEGT. The CDR3, as DNA: TGTGCCAGCACGAGCGGACTCTCCTACGAGCAGTACTTC. Translation gives CASTSGLSYEQYF.

This clonotype was seen repeatedly, ten times or more. This chain uses TRBV10-3 with TRBJ2-6; the match to TRBD1 covers 11 bases. CDR3 size: 16 residues. Germline CDR1 is ENHRY and CDR2 is SYGVKD. V lost 10 bases, J lost 1 base, and 6 bases stayed unmatched. The CDR3, as DNA: TGTGCCACCGGGACAGGGGGAACGTCTGGGGCCAACGTCCTGACTTTC. Encoded protein: CATGTGGTSGANVLTF.

This clonotype was detected many times. This chain connects TRBV4-1 to TRBJ1-6; no reliable D call. Trimming removed 0 bases at V and 14 bases at J, with 8 bases between. The CDR3 has 12 amino acids. Germline CDR1 MGHRA, CDR2 YSYEKL. CDR3 coding DNA: TGCGCCAGCAGCCAAGAAGGGAGAACCCTCCACTTT. As protein: CASSQEGRTLHF.

J is TRBJ2-4 and V is TRBV6-5; 12 nucleotides align to TRBD2. V trimming: 4 bases; J trimming: 6 bases; junction bases outside the gene matches: 4. The germline V gene encodes CDR1 MNHEY and CDR2 SVGAGI. The CDR3 is made up of 15 amino acids. This CDR3 is CASSSVTSGRNIQYF. The CDR3 DNA reads TGTGCCAGCAGTTCCGTGACTAGCGGGAGAAACATTCAGTACTTC.

This clonotype came up once. J is TRBJ2-1 and V is TRBV6-1; D uncertain. Trimming left V 2 bases short and J 0 bases short, with 8 bases between. Per germline, CDR1 MNHNS and CDR2 SASEGT. CDR3 length equals 15 residues. The CDR3 bases are TGTGCCAGCAGTGAACAGGTGAGCTCCTACAATGAGCAGTTCTTC. Translation gives CASSEQVSSYNEQFF.

The chain links TRBV6-1 to TRBJ1-5; possibly TRBD1 for D (6 bases). From germline, CDR1 is MNHNS and CDR2 SASEGT. V was shortened by 0 bases and J by 4 bases, with 16 bases between the two germline ends. The CDR3 spans 17 residues. CDR3 sequence: CASSEALRWGPNQPQHF. CDR3 nucleotide sequence: TGTGCCAGCAGTGAAGCCCTTCGGTGGGGGCCAAATCAGCCCCAGCATTTT.

The chain uses TRBV6-1 and TRBJ2-1; 9 bases agree with TRBD1. The CDR3 totals 15 residues. Germline-derived CDR1 and CDR2 are MNHNS and SASEGT. Losses at the gene ends were 6 bases for V and 6 bases for J; bases not matched to a gene: 9. In nucleotides, the CDR3 is TGTGCCAGCAGAGTTCCGGGACAGGGTCCCAATGAGCAGTTCTTC. It encodes CASRVPGQGPNEQFF.

This chain links TRBV6-1 with TRBJ1-2; TRBD1 agrees at 7 bases. Germline V gene sequence: CDR1 MNHNS, CDR2 SASEGT. V gave up 5 bases and J gave up 5 bases; unmatched junction bases: 5. The CDR3 loop spans 13 amino acids. CDR3 protein: CASSLTGAYGYTF. The CDR3 nucleotides are TGTGCCAGCAGTCTTACAGGGGCATATGGCTACACCTTC.

This sequence joins TRBV14 and TRBJ2-7, with D unclear. This CDR3 is built from 13 residues. Trimming removed 2 bases from V and 1 base from J, with 6 bases in between. Germline values: CDR1 SGHDN, CDR2 FVKESK. In DNA form, the CDR3 reads TGTGCCAGCAGCCAACAAATTTCCTACGAGCAGTACTTC. Protein sequence: CASSQQISYEQYF.

This clonotype was detected many times. The chain links TRBV4-1 to TRBJ2-1; D is possibly TRBD2 (5 bases). This CDR3 region has 14 residues. Germline V gene sequence: CDR1 MGHRA, CDR2 YSYEKL. V lost 4 bases and J lost 9, with 16 bases in between. CDR3 sequence (DNA): TGCGCCAGCAGCCGGCCCGGGGTTCGGGGTGAGCAGTTCTTC. Protein product: CASSRPGVRGEQFF.

CDR3 sequence (DNA): TGTGCCAGCAACCACAGGGGAAGGGGATACAATGAGCAGTTCTTC. Translation gives CASNHRGRGYNEQFF. The chain couples TRBV6-1 to TRBJ2-1, with 7 positions matching TRBD1. Germline assignment: CDR1 MNHNS and CDR2 SASEGT. The CDR3 totals 15 residues. J lost 4 bases, V lost 7 bases, and 10 bases had no gene match.

This chain joins TRBV27 and TRBJ2-1; 9 nucleotides match TRBD2. CDR3 length: 15 amino acids. V lost 6 bases to trimming and J lost 5 bases; unmatched junction nucleotides: 8. Per the germline V gene, CDR1 is MNHEY and CDR2 is SMNVEV (reference sequence). The CDR3 DNA sequence: TGTGCCAGCAGCATGTACCTAGCGGGGAACAATGAGCAGTTCTTC. Residues: CASSMYLAGNNEQFF.

V is TRBV6-2 or TRBV6-3 and J is TRBJ1-1; TRBD1 might be the D (5 bases). Per the germline V gene, CDR1 is MNHEY and CDR2 is SVGEGT. This CDR3 region has 13 residues. Trimming pared 5 bases from V and 6 bases from J, leaving 13 bases between. The CDR3 DNA follows: TGTGCCAGCAGTCGAGCAGGGCGCGCTGAAGCTTTCTTT. This codes for CASSRAGRAEAFF.

The chain links TRBV6-1 to TRBJ2-3, with 7 bases fitting TRBD2. Near its end, the DNA agrees better with TRBJ2-7, so the J call may be wrong. Germline loops: CDR1 MNHNS, CDR2 SASEGT. CDR3 length equals 17 residues. Written as DNA, the CDR3 is TGTGCCAGCAGTGAGGGGGGGGGGGGAACTGACCGCGATACGCAGTACTTC. Its protein is CASSEGGGGTDRDTQYF.

The CDR3 is CAISGGLAGGPARETQYF. The DNA of the CDR3 is TGTGCCATCAGTGGGGGACTAGCGGGAGGGCCTGCGAGAGAGACCCAGTACTTC. The chain carries TRBV10-3 and TRBJ2-5; TRBD2 matches 16 bases. The CDR3 has 18 amino acids. V dropped 4 bases and J dropped 4; count of bases not matched to a gene: 9. From germline, CDR1 is ENHRY and CDR2 SYGVKD.

This sequence joins TRBV11-2 and TRBJ1-1; D not resolved. Germline V gene sequence: CDR1 SGHAT, CDR2 FQNNGV. CDR3 size: 13 residues. V was shortened by 7 bases and J by 6 bases, with 15 bases between the two germline ends. For the CDR3, the DNA is TGTGCCAGCACCCGACGGCTCTCCCCTGAAGCTTTCTTT. Amino acids: CASTRRLSPEAFF.

This clonotype was observed many times. The chain has TRBV7-8 and TRBJ2-5; TRBD2 agrees at 9 bases. The CDR3 contains 15 residues. Trimming at V came to 0 bases and at J to 3 bases, leaving 2 bases not matched to a gene. CDR1 is SGHVS and CDR2 is FQNEAQ in the germline V gene. In DNA form, the CDR3 reads TGTGCCAGCAGCTTAGCGGCGGGGGGGGAAGAGACCCAGTACTTC. It codes for CASSLAAGGEETQYF.

This clonotype was observed a few times. The chain recombines TRBV10-1 with TRBJ2-5; 8 bases line up with TRBD2. The end of the DNA fits TRBJ2-7 better, so the J call may be wrong. The CDR3 length is 13 residues. Per the germline V gene, CDR1 is WNHNN and CDR2 is SYGVQD (reference sequence). This CDR3 is CASSESGSYEQYF. In DNA form, the CDR3 reads TGCGCCAGCAGTGAAAGCGGGAGCTACGAGCAGTACTTC.

This clonotype was counted many times. The V gene is TRBV10-1, the J gene TRBJ1-1; TRBD1 matches 7 bases. J lost 2 bases, V lost 7 bases, and 4 bases had no gene match. Germline CDR1 WNHNN, CDR2 SYGVQD (reference sequence). The CDR3 covers 13 residues. The chain's CDR3 is CASKQGSNTEAFF. In DNA form, the CDR3 reads TGCGCCAGCAAACAGGGGAGCAACACTGAAGCTTTCTTT.

The genes are TRBV10-2 and TRBJ2-1, with D possibly matching TRBD2 (6 bases). The CDR3 extends over 13 amino acids. V dropped 7 bases and J dropped 6 bases, with 13 bases sitting between them. CDR1 WSHSY and CDR2 SAAADI come from the germline V gene. The CDR3 bases are TGCGCCAGCACCCGGGGTAGCGGCAATGAGCAGTTCTTC. Its translation: CASTRGSGNEQFF.

The chain is built from TRBV7-2 and TRBJ2-5; 8 bases line up with TRBD2. Per germline, CDR1 SGHTA and CDR2 FQGNSA. The CDR3 extends over 17 amino acids. V lost 1 base, J lost 4 bases, and 11 bases stayed unmatched. The CDR3 loop reads CASSLGGTLGGAETQYF. CDR3 DNA: TGTGCCAGCAGCTTAGGGGGCACTCTCGGGGGGGCAGAGACCCAGTACTTC.